Sequencing of this T cell receptor (beta chain) was carried out in a study of glioma-infiltrating T cells after dendritic cell vaccination. The study, taken as a whole, reports: Estimated pretreatment TIL content predicted outcome after dendritic cell vaccination.

Sequencing used immunoSEQ multiplex PCR; TCRdb keeps in-frame clones, though not all of them. Of about 49,000 clones in the sample, over 75% were seen once. A remark on this clone: As yet, its antigen is unknown.

The sequence was collected from a human donor with glioblastoma. The source material was blood, sampled before dendritic cell vaccination.

The CDR3 DNA follows: TGTGCCAGCAGTGAAGTCAGAAACTATGGCTACACCTTC. Amino acids: CASSEVRNYGYTF. The chain has TRBV2 and TRBJ1-2; D call uncertain. Looked up from germline, CDR1 is SNHLY and CDR2 is FYNNEI. This CDR3 has 13 residues. V lost 1 base to trimming and J lost 2 bases, with 5 bases between them.